Each of the 17 T cell receptor beta chains below was sequenced from the same sample in a study of blood T cells in healthy people across ages. A sample-barcoded 5' primer and a J-beta primer mix were used in a second PCR of roughly 6 to 11 cycles. TCRdb reprocessed the 5' RACE reads with MiXCR, giving one entry per CDR3 protein. The sample holds more than 650,000 distinct CDR3 sequences, around 25% seen once. This sample was also put to use in a study of T cells of mothers and their children.

The sample was blood. These receptor sequences come from a boy aged 5 to 17 in good health.

V gene TRBV11-2 combines with J gene TRBJ2-5, with D perhaps given as TRBD1 or TRBD2 (5 bases each). This CDR3 region has 15 residues. Germline CDR1 and CDR2: SGHAT and FQNNGV. Deletions cut 0 bases from V and 4 bases from J, with 12 bases between. In DNA, the CDR3 is TGTGCCAGCAGCTTAGATATGAGGGGTCGAGAGACCCAGTACTTC. As protein: CASSLDMRGRETQYF. The full variable domain, rest sourced from reference TRBV11-2 and TRBJ2-5, is EAGVAQSPRYKIIEKRQSVAFWCNPISGHATLYWYQQILGQGPKLLIQFQNNGVVDDSQLPKDRFSAERLKGVDSTLKIQPAKLEDSAVYLCASSLDMRGRETQYFGPGTRLLVL.

The chain uses TRBV7-9 and TRBJ1-3, with a possible D match to TRBD1 (5 bases). V lost 5 bases to trimming and J lost 1 base, with 18 bases between them. The CDR3 contains 17 residues. Per the germline V gene, CDR1 is SEHNR and CDR2 is FQNEAQ (reference sequence). CDR3 loop: CASSPRGGDPSGNTIYF. CDR3 nucleotides: TGTGCCAGCAGCCCCCGGGGAGGGGATCCTTCTGGAAACACCATATATTTT.

This clonotype appeared once. The genes are TRBV4-1 and TRBJ2-3, with TRBD2 identical over 7 bases. The CDR3 spans 18 residues. The germline gives CDR1 MGHRA, CDR2 YSYEKL. V lost 3 bases and J lost 2; bases outside the gene matches: 14. This CDR3 is CASSQPPTLAAVTDTQYF. DNA of the CDR3: TGCGCCAGCAGCCAGCCCCCGACCCTAGCGGCCGTCACAGATACGCAGTATTTT.

There are a few counts of this clonotype. V and J are TRBV13 and TRBJ2-1; 11 bases are a match to TRBD2. With the DNA end fitting TRBJ2-5 better, the J assignment may be wrong. The CDR3 consists of 16 residues. Germline V gene lookup returns CDR1 PRHDT and CDR2 FYEKMQ (reference sequence). The CDR3 DNA sequence: TGTGCCAGCAGCTCCTTAGCGGGGGGGCCGGAGGAGACCCAGTACTTC. It translates to CASSSLAGGPEETQYF.

This clonotype has a handful of counts. At one end, the junction sequence differs from germline, possibly due to a read error. The chain combines TRBV20-1 with TRBJ2-5, with 10 bases that match TRBD2. There are 14 residues in the CDR3. CDR1 is DFQATT and CDR2 is SNEGSKA in the germline V gene (reference sequence). CDR3 nucleotide sequence: TGCAGTGCCAGAGCGGGGGGGAGCGGAGAGACCCAGTACTTC. This gives the protein CSARAGGSGETQYF.

This clonotype turned up a few times. The CDR3 sequence is CAIARGYYNEQFF. The CDR3 DNA reads TGTGCCATTGCGCGGGGGTACTACAATGAGCAGTTCTTC. The rearrangement links TRBV10-3 to TRBJ2-1; 7 nucleotides align to TRBD2. This CDR3 comprises 13 residues. With V trimmed by 9 bases and J by 3 bases, 5 bases remained unmatched. CDR1 ENHRY and CDR2 SYGVKD come from the germline V gene.

The chain is built from TRBV20-1 and TRBJ2-3, with 10 bases aligning to TRBD1. Germline lookup yields CDR1 DFQATT and CDR2 SNEGSKA (reference sequence). The CDR3 runs to 14 residues. After removal of 3 bases from V and 1 base from J, the junction contained 1 base not matched to a gene. The CDR3 coding sequence is TGCAGTGCTAGTGGGACAGGGGGCACAGATACGCAGTATTTT. Amino acids: CSASGTGGTDTQYF.

The genes are TRBV27 and TRBJ2-5; possible D gene TRBD1, 6 bases. Germline values: CDR1 MNHEY, CDR2 SMNVEV (reference sequence). The V and J ends lost 6 bases and 5 bases respectively, with 16 bases between them. CDR3 length: 14 residues. CDR3 sequence reads: CASSSLQGPETQYF. CDR3 in DNA: TGTGCCAGCAGCTCTCTACAGGGACCGGAGACCCAGTACTTC.

This clonotype was observed a few times. The chain couples TRBV29-1 to TRBJ1-5; D remains ambiguous. The CDR3 is made up of 14 amino acids. Trimming left V 6 bases short and J 5 bases short, with 17 bases between. Looked up from germline, CDR1 is SQVTM and CDR2 is ANQGSEA. In nucleotides, the CDR3 is TGCAGCGTGGCCGGCCTAGGAAAGGATCAGCCCCAGCATTTT. Amino acid sequence: CSVAGLGKDQPQHF.

V gene TRBV27 combines with J gene TRBJ1-1; 7 bases match TRBD1. The germline V gene encodes CDR1 MNHEY and CDR2 SMNVEV (reference sequence). V dropped 10 bases and J dropped 3; count of bases not matched to a gene: 14. This CDR3 is built from 15 residues. DNA of the CDR3: TGTGCCATCTCGAACAGGGGCGGTAGGGACACTGAAGCTTTCTTT. It specifies CAISNRGGRDTEAFF.

V usage is TRBV5-1 and J usage is TRBJ2-3; TRBD2 might be the D (6 bases). The CDR3 spans 14 residues. Germline values: CDR1 SGHRS, CDR2 YFSETQ. V was cut by 4 bases and J by 6 bases, with 15 bases left in between. Here the CDR3 reads CASSRTTRGDTQYF. The DNA of the CDR3 is TGCGCCAGCAGCAGAACCACCCGGGGGGATACGCAGTATTTT.

This clonotype was seen only a few times. The CDR3 spells CASSPRAAGGVMNIQYF. DNA for the CDR3: TGTGCCAGCAGTCCCAGGGCAGCGGGAGGAGTGATGAACATTCAGTACTTC. This rearrangement joins TRBV12-3 or TRBV12-4 to TRBJ2-4, with 9 bases fitting TRBD2. The CDR3 sequence is 17 residues long. V was pared by 5 bases and J by 7 bases, with 15 bases of the junction left unmatched.

This clonotype showed up many times. This chain joins TRBV6-5 and TRBJ2-1; 9 bases map to TRBD1. Germline-derived CDR1 and CDR2 are MNHEY and SVGAGI. This CDR3 has 13 residues. V trimming: 6 bases; J trimming: 8 bases; junction bases outside the gene matches: 5. The CDR3 DNA is TGTGCCAGCAGCTACAGGGGGCTAGATGAGCAGTTCTTC. Translating it yields CASSYRGLDEQFF.

The sample holds many counts of this clonotype. The chain couples TRBV29-1 to TRBJ2-1, with 11 bases fitting TRBD2. Germline lookup yields CDR1 SQVTM and CDR2 ANQGSEA. The CDR3 extends over 13 amino acids. V lost 6 bases and J lost 8; bases outside the gene matches: 6. CDR3 region: CSVLAGGAHEQFF. DNA for the CDR3: TGCAGCGTGCTAGCGGGGGGCGCCCATGAGCAGTTCTTC.

In its sample, this clonotype was seen a few times. The chain is built from TRBV20-1 and TRBJ2-1, with 10 bases matching TRBD1. This CDR3 is built from 14 residues. Trimming took 7 bases from V and 6 from J; bases not matched to a gene: 9. Per the germline V gene, CDR1 is DFQATT and CDR2 is SNEGSKA (reference sequence). CDR3 region: CSGRAGTGANEQFF. DNA of the CDR3: TGCAGTGGCCGCGCCGGGACAGGGGCCAATGAGCAGTTCTTC.

The genes are TRBV5-1 and TRBJ2-2; no reliable D call. Germline V lookup: CDR1 SGHRS, CDR2 YFSETQ. Trimming removed 5 bases from V and 0 bases from J, with 8 bases in between. The CDR3 extends over 14 amino acids. CDR3 in DNA: TGCGCCAGCAGAGACACCGCGAACACCGGGGAGCTGTTTTTT. This encodes CASRDTANTGELFF.

There are a few counts of this clonotype. The chain carries TRBV20-1 and TRBJ1-1; 7 nucleotides align to TRBD1. Germline V CDR1 and CDR2: DFQATT, SNEGSKA (reference sequence). The trim removed 5 bases at V and 1 base at J, leaving 4 bases unmatched. There are 13 residues in the CDR3. The DNA of the CDR3 is TGCAGTGCTGGCCGGGACAGGAACACTGAAGCTTTCTTT. This sequence encodes CSAGRDRNTEAFF.